Reported below is one TCR beta chain. This clonotype turned up a few times. The target of this receptor is not known. No much larger clone exists at a distance of one base, and base qualities are not known. This sample is drawn from a study of post-analysis software for immune sequencing data (dated by TCRdb to the mid-2010s). Context from the whole study: The recorded disease courses included relapsing-remitting, secondary progressive and progressive-relapsing multiple sclerosis, and some patients had no subtype annotation. The patient repertoires were set against under 13 previously published healthy control repertoires from donors whose ages ranged from roughly 6 to 25 years. A subset of samples was prepared in parallel using single-end sample barcoding, then pooled and co-amplified after Illumina adapter ligation. Study-wide conclusions, independent of this receptor: The multiple sclerosis patient group was slightly younger than the control group. When samples were clustered directly using the F measure, samples prepared in the same batch co-clustered strongly, which prompted a batch-effect correction. Significantly lower normalized Chao1 diversity was found in multiple sclerosis patients than in controls, suggesting substantial peripheral T-cell clonal expansion. Significantly higher frequencies in patients than in controls were found for roughly 5 TRBV segments, including TRBV5-6, TRBV5-1 and TRBV20-1.

The method was PCR. Reads for this sample came from an Illumina HiSeq 2500. Unique molecular identifiers were incorporated into TCR beta cDNA libraries to reduce PCR and sequencing biases. Roughly 500,000 cDNA molecules were obtained for every 1 to 10 million input T cells, so each molecule roughly corresponded to one T cell. The patient libraries were prepared and sequenced using the same protocol as the earlier healthy control dataset. Within a given batch, samples were prepared together, multiplexed and sequenced on the same HiSeq lane. On the study's bioinformatics: MIGEC handled the raw barcoded reads, throwing out single-read molecular identifier groups before consensus assembly and CDR3 extraction. Clonotype tables were post-analysed with VDJtools, and diversity was normalized by down-sampling all datasets to the smallest sample size. Repertoire overlap clustering matched CDR3 amino acid but not nucleotide sequences to correct batch-related cross-sample contamination. Using fastp trimming at Q25 and MiXCR clonotype assembly, TCRdb reanalyzed the public sequencing data and kept in-frame beta chains. Entries that share a CDR3 protein sequence are merged under the most common genes and DNA. TCRdb, not the original authors, processed these V and J calls. The sample profile shows 430,000 or so distinct CDR3 sequences; 30% to 45% of them were found once. 6% to 9% of the sample is taken by the ten largest.

CDR1 and CDR2 are drawn from the germline V gene: MRHNA, SNTAGT. The cysteine opens and the phenylalanine closes a CDR3 of 14 amino acids. Only the CDR3 DNA stays, 42 bases, in frame from base 1. V was cut back by 5 bases and J by 0 bases, leaving a gap of 9 bases between them. To demonstrate the VDJtools post-analysis software, TCR beta repertoires were profiled from the peripheral blood of roughly 12 young patients with multiple sclerosis. Multiple sclerosis patients were children and adolescents aged roughly 6 to 16 years. Sequencing was carried out using blood. This clonotype was obtained from a girl aged 2-15 years with multiple sclerosis. Recombination joined TRBV6-4 with TRBJ2-3, with no confidently assigned D gene. The CDR3 reads CASSWADSTDTQYF. The DNA sequence is as follows: TGTGCCAGCAGTTGGGCGGATAGCACAGATACGCAGTATTTT.